These 23 T cell receptor beta chains came from one sample sequenced in a study of cytomegalovirus exposure and HLA in healthy donors. The PCR was carried out with 60 Vbeta primers and 13 Jbeta primers. Here immunoSEQ multiplex PCR was the method, and the copy in TCRdb shows in-frame clones only, minus some. In the table there are over 120,000 clones, roughly 75% of which are singletons. The sample was PBMCs. These receptors were taken from a female donor in good health and CMV-seronegative.

The CDR3 DNA reads as TGTGCCAGCAGTTTCGATACTCGTACAGGGGGGTACAATGAGCAGTTCTTC. Residues: CASSFDTRTGGYNEQFF. The chain has TRBV7-9 and TRBJ2-1; 8 nucleotides match TRBD1. The CDR3 totals 17 residues. With V trimmed by 6 bases and J by 4 bases, 14 bases remained unmatched. Germline V gene sequence: CDR1 SEHNR, CDR2 FQNEAQ (reference sequence).

The chain has TRBV4-3 and TRBJ1-2; TRBD1 might be the D (6 bases). The germline V gene has CDR1 LGHNA and CDR2 YSLEER. The CDR3 is made up of 13 amino acids. The V end lost 6 bases, the J end lost 2 bases, and 10 bases lay between the germline ends. CDR3 region: CASRRGSNYGYTF. DNA for the CDR3: TGCGCCAGCAGGAGGGGGAGCAACTATGGCTACACCTTC.

About this clone itself: Since no conserved phenylalanine or tryptophan closes the CDR3, a read error is the likely cause. This rearrangement joins TRBV27 to TRBJ2-7; 9 nucleotides line up with TRBD1. CDR3 length: 11 residues. V shed 8 bases and J 6 bases; nucleotides not matched to a gene: 2. Germline V CDR1 and CDR2: MNHEY, SMNVEV (reference sequence). CDR3 nucleotide sequence: TGTGCCAGCGCGACAGGGGGCGAGCAGTACCTC. Protein product: CASATGGEQYL.

The chain is built from TRBV14 and TRBJ2-7, with D possibly matching TRBD1 (6 bases). There are 15 residues in the CDR3. V shed 1 base and J shed 6 bases, with 16 bases lying between them. Germline V gene data show CDR1 as SGHDN and CDR2 as FVKESK. The CDR3 loop is CASSQGDRRWGEQYF. CDR3 nucleotide sequence: TGTGCCAGCAGCCAAGGCGACAGGAGGTGGGGCGAGCAGTACTTC.

A remark on this clone: The junction shows a germline mismatch at one end, possibly a read error. The chain recombines TRBV5-4 with TRBJ2-7; D remains unclear. Germline loops: CDR1 SGHNT, CDR2 YYREEE (reference sequence). There are 15 residues in the CDR3. In nucleotides, the CDR3 is TGTGCCAACAGCTTGGTTTCCACAAAGATTTACGAGCAGTACTTC. Translating gives CANSLVSTKIYEQYF.

This clone was counted a few times. The chain joins TRBV2 to TRBJ1-2; the D is unclear. The CDR3 is made up of 15 amino acids. CDR1 and CDR2 from the germline V gene are SNHLY and FYNNEI. Deletions cut 6 bases from V and 8 bases from J, with 22 bases between. The CDR3, as DNA: TGTGCCAGCAGGCCACAAACAAACCCCCGGGAGGGCTACACCTTC. The encoded protein is CASRPQTNPREGYTF.

This clone was recorded a few times. The chain carries TRBV4-3 and TRBJ2-1, with 7 bases matching TRBD2. This CDR3 spans 17 amino acids. Germline V gives CDR1 LGHNA, CDR2 YSLEER. V lost 3 bases and J lost 0; bases outside the gene matches: 8. The CDR3 DNA follows: TGCGCCAGCAGCCAGGGGCCAGGCGGGGGCTCCTACAATGAGCAGTTCTTC. This gives the protein CASSQGPGGGSYNEQFF.

The V gene is TRBV7-2, the J gene TRBJ2-7, with 10 bases lining up with TRBD1. Trimming at V came to 1 base and at J to 3 bases, leaving 9 bases not matched to a gene. There are 17 residues in the CDR3. Germline V gene data show CDR1 as SGHTA and CDR2 as FQGNSA. CDR3 amino acids: CASSLELTGTGDYEQYF. CDR3 coding DNA: TGTGCCAGCAGCTTAGAATTAACTGGGACAGGGGACTACGAGCAGTACTTC.

This clone came up a few times. The chain combines TRBV25-1 with TRBJ2-1; tentative D call: TRBD2 (6 bases). The CDR3 runs 11 residues. The ends were cut back, 4 bases at V and 12 bases at J, with 10 bases in the middle. CDR1 MGHDK and CDR2 SYGVNS come from the germline V gene. Here the CDR3 reads CASSVGGWQFF. In DNA form, the CDR3 reads TGTGCCAGCAGTGTCGGGGGATGGCAGTTCTTC.

The chain is built from TRBV4-1 and TRBJ2-1, with D possibly TRBD2 on 6 matching bases. Germline CDR1 MGHRA, CDR2 YSYEKL. The CDR3 has 13 residues. Trimming removed 4 bases at V and 3 bases at J, with 7 bases between. CDR3 sequence: CASSPGLYNEQFF. The DNA for the CDR3 is TGCGCCAGCAGCCCGGGACTCTACAATGAGCAGTTCTTC.

This sequence joins TRBV28 and TRBJ2-5; 8 positions agree with TRBD2. The CDR3 consists of 15 residues. J was trimmed by 3 bases and V by 4 bases; bases with no gene match: 7. CDR1 MDHEN and CDR2 SYDVKM come from the germline V gene. The CDR3 DNA sequence: TGTGCCAGCAGTTGGAGCGGGAGCCCTGAAGAGACCCAGTACTTC. It specifies CASSWSGSPEETQYF.

Only a few counts were recorded for this clone. J is TRBJ1-3 and V is TRBV6-1; 9 bases fit TRBD1. CDR3 length equals 14 residues. The germline gives CDR1 MNHNS, CDR2 SASEGT. V shed 4 bases and J 4 bases; nucleotides not matched to a gene: 2. The CDR3 loop reads CASSAGTGGNTIYF. CDR3 DNA: TGTGCCAGCAGTGCGGGGACAGGGGGAAACACCATATATTTT.

V is TRBV30 and J is TRBJ1-2, with D uncertain. Trimming removed 1 base at V and 2 bases at J, with 11 bases between. The CDR3 totals 14 residues. CDR1 and CDR2 (germline): GTSNPN, SVGIG (reference sequence). In DNA, the CDR3 is TGTGCCTGGAGTGCGTCCCTACCAAACTATGGCTACACCTTC. Translating it yields CAWSASLPNYGYTF.

The chain is built from TRBV30 and TRBJ2-1, with TRBD2 identical over 11 bases. This CDR3 has 16 amino acids. Germline V gene data show CDR1 as GTSNPN and CDR2 as SVGIG (reference sequence). J gave up 4 bases and V 3 bases, and 8 bases lay outside the gene matches. CDR3 residues: CAWRKVAGGTYNEQFF. CDR3 nucleotide sequence: TGTGCCTGGAGAAAGGTAGCGGGAGGGACGTACAATGAGCAGTTCTTC. Full variable domain (outside the CDR3, taken from reference TRBV30 and TRBJ2-1): SQTIHQWPATLVQPVGSPLSLECTVEGTSNPNLYWYRQAAGRGLQLLFYSVGIGQISSEVPQNLSASRPQDRQFILSSKKLLLSDSGFYLCAWRKVAGGTYNEQFFGPGTRLTVL.

This chain connects TRBV28 to TRBJ2-3; TRBD1 matches at 7 bases. This CDR3 contains 15 residues. Unmatched junction bases numbered 5, after V lost 3 bases and J lost 2 bases. The V gene's germline CDR1 is MDHEN and CDR2 SYDVKM. The CDR3 protein is CASSFETGNTDTQYF. The CDR3, as DNA: TGTGCCAGCAGTTTTGAGACAGGGAACACAGATACGCAGTATTTT. Combining the CDR3 with reference TRBV28 and TRBJ2-3 gives the whole variable domain DVKVTQSSRYLVKRTGEKVFLECVQDMDHENMFWYRQDPGLGLRLIYFSYDVKMKEKGDIPEGYSVSREKKERFSLILESASTNQTSMYLCASSFETGNTDTQYFGPGTRLTVL.

A remark on this clone: At one boundary the junction diverges from the germline segment, which might be a read error. This rearrangement joins TRBV5-6 to TRBJ1-2; D perhaps matches TRBD1 (5 bases). Germline values: CDR1 SGHDT, CDR2 YYEEEE. The CDR3 contains 17 residues. The CDR3 DNA reads TGTGCCAGCAACCCCTCGACAGATAGAACCTCTAACTATGGCTACCCCTTC. This gives the protein CASNPSTDRTSNYGYPF.

The rearrangement links TRBV5-5 to TRBJ1-2; weak D call: TRBD1 (6 bases). Germline assignment: CDR1 SGHKS and CDR2 YYEKEE (reference sequence). The germline V and J ends were trimmed by 0 bases and 8 bases, with 11 bases remaining between them. CDR3 length equals 13 residues. The DNA for the CDR3 is TGTGCCAGCAGCTTGGCAGGGGAGGGGGGCTACACCTTC. This translates into CASSLAGEGGYTF.

This chain links TRBV12-5 with TRBJ1-3; D may be TRBD1 (6 bases). The CDR3 covers 15 residues. V dropped 7 bases and J dropped 3 bases, with 16 bases sitting between them. In germline, CDR1 is LGHNT, CDR2 FRNRAP. The CDR3 protein is CASALKGGNGNTIYF. The DNA of the CDR3 is TGTGCTAGTGCCCTCAAGGGGGGGAATGGAAACACCATATATTTT.

The CDR3 DNA sequence: TGTGCCAGCAGTTGGCGGGAGAACACTGAAGCTTTCTTT. It specifies CASSWRENTEAFF. The chain couples TRBV6-1 to TRBJ1-1; D gene unclear. The CDR3 totals 13 residues. CDR1 is MNHNS and CDR2 is SASEGT in the germline V gene. The V end was cut by 5 bases, the J end by 1 base, with 8 bases between.

This clone was observed a few times. The chain uses TRBV6-5 and TRBJ1-1; D perhaps matches TRBD1 (5 bases). The V and J ends lost 2 bases and 4 bases respectively, with 11 bases between them. This CDR3 contains 14 residues. From germline, CDR1 is MNHEY and CDR2 SVGAGI. The CDR3 is CASSYRQFSTEAFF. The CDR3 DNA reads as TGTGCCAGCAGTTACCGACAGTTTAGCACTGAAGCTTTCTTT.

The V call is TRBV7-8, the J call TRBJ2-3; TRBD2 matches 12 bases. The V and J ends lost 5 bases and 1 base, in that order; junction bases with no gene match: 13. Germline V gives CDR1 SGHVS, CDR2 FQNEAQ. The CDR3 consists of 19 residues. The CDR3 DNA is TGTGCCAGCAGCCCGGAACTAGCGGGGGGCCCGACCGGCACAGATACGCAGTATTTT. Encoded protein: CASSPELAGGPTGTDTQYF.

V gene TRBV2 combines with J gene TRBJ2-2, with D unresolved. From germline, CDR1 is SNHLY and CDR2 FYNNEI. The ends were cut back, 6 bases at V and 6 bases at J, with 8 bases in the middle. The CDR3 is 12 amino acids. DNA for the CDR3: TGTGCCAGCAGAGAGCGTGCCGGGGAGCTGTTTTTT. Translated, it gives CASRERAGELFF.

The chain is built from TRBV5-6 and TRBJ2-7, with TRBD1 as a possible D gene (6 bases). Trimming cost V 0 bases and J 3 bases, with 16 bases left between them. The CDR3 consists of 16 residues. The germline V gene encodes CDR1 SGHDT and CDR2 YYEEEE. The CDR3 loop is CASSLGADRSRYEQYF. The CDR3, as DNA: TGTGCCAGCAGCTTGGGAGCTGACAGGAGTCGCTACGAGCAGTACTTC.